This T cell receptor (beta chain) comes out of a study of Ad26.COV2.S vaccination and SARS-CoV-2 variants (TCRdb year 2021). Background on the whole study: Vaccine-arm donors came from COV1001, a multicentre, randomized, double-blind, placebo-controlled phase I-IIa trial of Ad26.COV2.S in healthy adults. Ad26.COV2.S was administered intramuscularly at a dose of 5x10^10 or 1x10^11 viral particles, either as one shot or as two shots given 56 days apart. Participants in the trial were split at random into five groups of five each, receiving low-dose or high-dose Ad26.COV2.S once or twice, or else placebo on both occasions. Investigators did not know the trial group allocation while performing experiments and assessing outcomes. A total of around 32 samples were included in the TCR-sequenced set, comprising about 20 Ad26.COV2.S vaccine recipients, 5 placebo recipients and 8 SARS-CoV-2 convalescent individuals. Sequencing of the TCRbeta repertoire served to evaluate the specificity and breadth of SARS-CoV-2-reactive T cell receptors following Ad26.COV2.S vaccination.

Worth noting for this clone: This receptor's antigen is unknown. There are no base qualities to consult, and no much larger clone falls within one base.

TCRbeta CDR3 regions were sequenced with the immunoSEQ Assay. After extraction, genomic DNA underwent amplification by bias-controlled multiplex PCR, followed by high-throughput sequencing. In the original analysis: To quantify the absolute abundance of each unique TCRbeta CDR3 region, sequences were collapsed and filtered. Usable DNA was measured by amplifying reference genes present in all nucleated cells, and TCRbeta template counts were normalized to that usable DNA to estimate T cell fraction. Repertoire TCRs were annotated as SARS-CoV-2-specific by exact matching of V gene, CDR3 amino acid sequence and J gene to a known reactive TCR set. The reference SARS-CoV-2 TCR set came from MIRA and was filtered for enrichment in COVID-19-positive ImmuneCODE repertoires, removing public or cross-reactive TCRs. Drawing on the MIRA antigens, annotated TCRs were analysed further at the level of specific ORF or position within ORF. Depth was the summed frequency of annotated unique rearrangements, while breadth was defined as annotated unique rearrangements over total unique productive rearrangements. Two-sided Wilcoxon rank-sum tests were applied when comparing TCR breadth between groups. TCRdb holds this immuneACCESS table with in-frame rearrangements only. Some clones are missing; in checked studies, unresolved V genes explain under half, and the rest has no known cause. V and J calls and clone size are as listed in that table; D and trimming were resolved from the DNA. In all, the sample holds around 320,000 clones, and about 86% of those were seen once. 1.9% of the sample is in the top ten clones.

Overall study results and their limits: Comparing responses between vaccine doses or regimens was not something the study was powered to do. Spike-specific TCR breadth was higher in Ad26.COV2.S recipients than in placebo recipients (P = 0.0014). After vaccination, spike-specific CD8+ and CD4+ T cell responses were reported to show substantial breadth. It was noted by the authors that total T cell responses may have been underestimated by the TCR breadth and depth analyses. Vaccine and placebo recipients had similar non-spike TCR breadth, a finding consistent with the vaccine containing only spike.

The germline V gene (reference sequence) sets CDR1 to SGHNT and CDR2 to YYREEE. There are 14 amino acids in the CDR3, from cysteine to phenylalanine inclusive. CDR3 DNA is the only sequence kept; it has 42 bases, read in frame from the first base. V loses 2 bases, J loses 7 bases, and the germline ends lie 15 bases apart. The sample's treatment or condition label is to be understood as: about 20 received Ad26.COV2.S at low or high dose, single or two shots; roughly five received placebo; per-sample allocation not given. For vaccine and placebo recipients, repertoires were sequenced using samples collected on day 63 after the first injection. In Cohort 1b, about two dozen adults aged 18-55 years were enrolled at a single site in Boston, USA, between 29 July and 7 August 2020. Ad26.COV2.S consisted of a replication-incompetent adenovirus type 26 vector by which a prefusion-stabilized SARS-CoV-2 spike protein from the original Wuhan strain was expressed.

Sample: peripheral blood, taken in a trial of Ad26.COV2.S vaccine versus placebo. Here the chain combines TRBV5-4 and TRBJ1-2, with a weak D call of TRBD1 (5 bases match). The receptor was isolated from a person aged 18-65 years who received the Ad26.COV2.S COVID-19 vaccine or a placebo. The sequence in DNA is TGTGCCAGCAGCTTTGGGGGGGACCTATTTGGCTACACCTTC. Translated, this gives CASSFGGDLFGYTF.